This T cell receptor (beta chain) emerged from a study of OX40 agonist ivuxolimab in advanced cancers. Overall study context: Given to patients was ivuxolimab, an agonistic anti-OX40 (CD134) antibody. Partial responses were achieved by three patients, of whom one had hepatocellular carcinoma and two had cutaneous melanoma.

CDR1 and CDR2 (germline): KGHSY, FQNENV. CDR3 length: 14 amino acids. V lost 0 bases, J lost 4 bases, and 9 bases lay in between. Method: immunoSEQ multiplex PCR; TCRdb's copy keeps in-frame clones and lacks some. The sample contains approximately 49,000 clones, about 86% of which appear only once. Any history of autoimmune disease or systemic immunosuppression disqualified patients. The V call is TRBV16, the J call TRBJ2-5; a weak D match, TRBD1 (6 bases). The source is an adult with an advanced solid tumor such as melanoma, head and neck, liver or kidney cancer. The sequencing used CD4+ or CD8+ T cells sorted from blood, collected in a trial of the OX40 agonist ivuxolimab. The CDR3 nucleotides read TGTGCCAGCAGCCAATCCAGGGGCGGAGAGACCCAGTACTTC. It is translated as CASSQSRGGETQYF.